This T cell receptor beta chain was captured by sequencing in a study of T-cell reconstitution after alpha-beta-depleted transplantation in children. As to this clonotype: Its antigen is unidentified.

The library targeted TCRbeta and was prepared with unique molecular identifiers. One entry per CDR3 protein, called by TCRdb with MiXCR from the PCR reads. The repertoire consists of around 490,000 distinct CDR3 sequences, with roughly 11% occurring once and the leading ten covering 14%. Study-level findings and limits: The origin of alpha-beta T cells about two months after transplant was reportedly several hundred expanded graft clones. A year had passed since transplant, and T-cell counts and diversity by then came mostly from newly produced T cells. Some patients showed high day-60 TCRbeta diversity, which derived from surviving recipient T cells and thymic progenitors.

Deletions cut 6 bases from V and 4 bases from J, with 13 bases between. The CDR3 is 14 amino acids. Germline V gene sequence: CDR1 MDHEN, CDR2 SYDVKM. The sequence was obtained from a female patient aged 2-10 years who had a stem cell transplant for aplastic anemia, so the T cells may come from the graft donor. This chain joins TRBV28 and TRBJ2-1, with D possibly TRBD1 on 6 matching bases. Specimen: PBMCs, mostly from graft donor cells, collected 180 days after TCRalphabeta/CD19-depleted stem cell transplant. The CDR3 nucleotides read TGTGCCAGCAGGGCGATAGGGGGTTACAATGAGCAGTTCTTC. Protein product: CASRAIGGYNEQFF.